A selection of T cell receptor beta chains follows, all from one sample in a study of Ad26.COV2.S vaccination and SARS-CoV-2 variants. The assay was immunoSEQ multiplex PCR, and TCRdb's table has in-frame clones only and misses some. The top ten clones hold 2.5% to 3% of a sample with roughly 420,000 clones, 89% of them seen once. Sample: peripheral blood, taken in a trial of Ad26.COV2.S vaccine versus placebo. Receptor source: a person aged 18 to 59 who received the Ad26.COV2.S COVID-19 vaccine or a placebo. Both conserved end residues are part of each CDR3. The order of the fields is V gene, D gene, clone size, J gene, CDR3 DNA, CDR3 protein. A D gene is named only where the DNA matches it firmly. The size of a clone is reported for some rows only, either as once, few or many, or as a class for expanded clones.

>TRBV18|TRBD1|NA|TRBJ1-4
TGTGCCAGCTCACGAACAGGGGGCACTAATGAAAAACTGTTTTTT
CASSRTGGTNEKLFF
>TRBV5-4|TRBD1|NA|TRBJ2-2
TGTGCCAGTGGACAGGGGTGGTCCGGGGAGCTGTTTTTT
CASGQGWSGELFF
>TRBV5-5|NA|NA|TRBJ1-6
TGTGCCAGCAGCTTGGCCGGGCAGGGATATTCACCCCTCCACTTT
CASSLAGQGYSPLHF
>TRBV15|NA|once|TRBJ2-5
TGTGCCACCGAGTCTTGGGCGGTAGAGGAGACCCAGTACTTC
CATESWAVEETQYF
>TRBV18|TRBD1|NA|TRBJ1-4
TGTGCCAGCTCAACTGACAGGGGAAATGAAAAACTGTTTTTT
CASSTDRGNEKLFF
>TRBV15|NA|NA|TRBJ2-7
TGTGCCACCAGTGGGGGATTCGGGTCCTACGAGCAGTACTTC
CATSGGFGSYEQYF
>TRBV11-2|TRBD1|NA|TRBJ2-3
TGTGCCAGCAGCTTGGGACAGTTCACAGATACGCAGTATTTT
CASSLGQFTDTQYF
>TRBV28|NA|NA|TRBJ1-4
TGTGCCAGCCATGAACCCAAGCGAGGTCTTGCAACTAATGAAAAACTGTTTTTT
CASHEPKRGLATNEKLFF
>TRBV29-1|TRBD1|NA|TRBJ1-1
TGCAGCGTTAAGGGGACAGGTCGCGGCGGCACTGAAGCTTTCTTT
CSVKGTGRGGTEAFF
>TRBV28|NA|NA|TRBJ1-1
TGTGTCTCGAACCCGGGGGGCCACACTGAAGCTTTCTTT
CVSNPGGHTEAFF
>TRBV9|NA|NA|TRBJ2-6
TGTGCCAGCAGCAGGGCAGCTGGGGCCAACGTCCTGACTTTC
CASSRAAGANVLTF
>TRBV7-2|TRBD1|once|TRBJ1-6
TGTGCCAGCAGCTACGGTACAGGGGTCAATTCACCCCTCCACTTT
CASSYGTGVNSPLHF
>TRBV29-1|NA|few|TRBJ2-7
TGCAGCGTTGTGGCATCGGTGGCGGAGCACTTC
CSVVASVAEHF
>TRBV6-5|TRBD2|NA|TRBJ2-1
TGTGCCAGCAGGGCGGGACTAGCGGACTACAATGAGCAGTTCTTC
CASRAGLADYNEQFF
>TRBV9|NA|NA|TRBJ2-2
TGTGCCAGCAGGCAGAGGGCAGGGGGAGGCACCGGGGAGCTGTTTTTT
CASRQRAGGGTGELFF
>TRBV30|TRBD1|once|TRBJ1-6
TGTGCCTGGAGTGCAGGGACAGTCAGGTCACCCCTCCACTTT
CAWSAGTVRSPLHF
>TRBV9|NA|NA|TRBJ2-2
TGTGCCAGCAGCGTAAAGCTTACCGGGGAGCTGTTTTTT
CASSVKLTGELFF
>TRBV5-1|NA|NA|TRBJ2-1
TGCGCCAGCAGCTTGGCTATATCCAATGAGCAGTTCTTC
CASSLAISNEQFF
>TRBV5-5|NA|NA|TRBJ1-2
TGTGCCAGCAGCGAAATTTCTTCCCGCCATGGCTACACCTTC
CASSEISSRHGYTF
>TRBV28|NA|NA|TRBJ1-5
TGTGCCAGCAGTTTAATGAGTGGGGGTCTGACTCGGCCCCAGCATTTT
CASSLMSGGLTRPQHF
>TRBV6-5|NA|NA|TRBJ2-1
TGTGCCAGCAGAGATTGGAGCTCCTACAATGAGCAGTTCTTC
CASRDWSSYNEQFF
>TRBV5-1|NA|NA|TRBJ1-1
TGCGCCAGCAGCTTGGAAGTAGGGAGGACTGAAGCTTTCTTT
CASSLEVGRTEAFF
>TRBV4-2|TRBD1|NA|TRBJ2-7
TGTGCCAGCAGCCGAGCGGTGATCAGCTCGGGACAGGCCCCCTACGAGCAGTACTTC
CASSRAVISSGQAPYEQYF
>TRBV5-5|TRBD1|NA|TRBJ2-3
TGTGCCAGCAGCTCCAATCCCGGACAGGGCGGGAGCACAGATACGCAGTATTTT
CASSSNPGQGGSTDTQYF
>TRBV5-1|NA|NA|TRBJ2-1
TGCGCCAGCAGCTTCGGGACTTTGAATGAGCAGTTCTTC
CASSFGTLNEQFF
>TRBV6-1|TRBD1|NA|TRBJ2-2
TGTGCCAGCAGTGAATCGACAGGGGGCGCATTTAAGGTGTTTTTT
CASSESTGGAFKVFF
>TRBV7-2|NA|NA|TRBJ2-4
TGTGCCAGCAGCCCAGCCCGGTCTCAAAACATTCAGTACTTC
CASSPARSQNIQYF
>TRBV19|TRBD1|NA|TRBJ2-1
TGTGCCAGTAACGGACAGGGGTATGAGCAGTTCTTC
CASNGQGYEQFF
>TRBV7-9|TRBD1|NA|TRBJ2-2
TGTGCCAGCAGTTTCCCCGGGACAGGCCCGAGAGGGGAGCTGTTTTTT
CASSFPGTGPRGELFF
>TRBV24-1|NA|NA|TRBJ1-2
TGTGCCACCGGCGAGGACGGATATGGCTACACCTTC
CATGEDGYGYTF
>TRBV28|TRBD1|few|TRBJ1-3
TGTGCCAGCAGCCGGGACAGGGAGCGCAGAGTCTCTGGAAACACCATATATTTT
CASSRDRERRVSGNTIYF
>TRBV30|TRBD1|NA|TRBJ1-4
TGTGCCTGGAGGGGGACAGTGAATGAAAAACTGTTTTTT
CAWRGTVNEKLFF
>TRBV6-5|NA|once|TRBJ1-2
TGTGCCAGCAGTCTAGGGGGGAGTGAGTATGGCTACACCTTC
CASSLGGSEYGYTF
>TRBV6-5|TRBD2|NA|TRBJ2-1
TGTGCCAGCAGTACCCGGACTAGTAGGAATGAGCAGTTCTTC
CASSTRTSRNEQFF
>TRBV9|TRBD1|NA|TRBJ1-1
TGTGCCAGCGGACGGGACAGAGGCACTGAAGCTTTCTTT
CASGRDRGTEAFF
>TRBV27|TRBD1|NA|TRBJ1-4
TGTGCCAGCAGCCCACAGGGGGAGAATGAAAAACTGTTTTTT
CASSPQGENEKLFF
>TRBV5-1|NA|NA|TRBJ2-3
TGCGCCAGCAGCTTGGTACAGAGTATGATGGCAGATACGCAGTATTTT
CASSLVQSMMADTQYF
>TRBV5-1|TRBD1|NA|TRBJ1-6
TGCGCCAGCAGAAGGACAGGGGGCAATTCACCCCTCCACTTT
CASRRTGGNSPLHF
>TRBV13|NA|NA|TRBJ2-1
TGTGCCAGCACCGGACTTGACAATGAGCAGTTCTTC
CASTGLDNEQFF
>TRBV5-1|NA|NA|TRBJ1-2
TGCGCCAGCAGCTTGGAGGGGGTTAACTATGGCTACACCTTC
CASSLEGVNYGYTF
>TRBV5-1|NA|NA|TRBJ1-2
TGCGCCAGCAGCTTGGGATCTCCGGCTAACTATGGCTACACCTTC
CASSLGSPANYGYTF
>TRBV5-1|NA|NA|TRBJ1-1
TGCGCCAGCAGCTCCAGCCCGACAGAGACCAACACTGAAGCTTTCTTT
CASSSSPTETNTEAFF
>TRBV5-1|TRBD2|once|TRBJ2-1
TGCGCCAGCAGCTTGACTAGCGGGAGGTACAATGAGCAGTTCTTC
CASSLTSGRYNEQFF